This note documents a single T cell receptor beta chain sequence. At one boundary the junction diverges from the germline segment, which might be a read error. These data originate in a study of blood T cell repertoires in COVID-19. Study-level background: From the United States, Italy and Spain came samples of acute and convalescent COVID-19. PBMCs, B-cell-depleted T cells, or T cells provided the cDNA or gDNA that made up the material.

This CDR3 region has 14 residues. Germline lookup yields CDR1 SSHAT and CDR2 FNYEAQ (reference sequence). Original methodology: Cell counts per sample came from amplifying reference gene primers. Clones were read by immunoSEQ multiplex PCR, and TCRdb kept only the in-frame ones, dropping some. That table gives V, J and clone size, and the DNA gave D and trimming. The sample shows approximately 350,000 clones, roughly nine tenths of them seen only once. Input material: peripheral blood. The V gene is TRBV7-7, the J gene TRBJ1-2; 9 positions agree with TRBD1. This receptor was identified in a man in his forties or fifties with acute or convalescent COVID-19. The DNA of the CDR3 is TGTGCTAGCAACCGGGACAGGGTAAACTATGGCTACACCTTC. Protein product: CASNRDRVNYGYTF. The variable domain in full, with the rest retrieved from reference TRBV7-7 and TRBJ1-2, is GAGVSQSPRYKVTKRGQDVTLRCDPISSHATLYWYQQALGQGPEFLTYFNYEAQPDKSGLPSDRFSAERPEGSISTLTIQRTEQRDSAMYRCASNRDRVNYGYTFGSGTRLTVV.